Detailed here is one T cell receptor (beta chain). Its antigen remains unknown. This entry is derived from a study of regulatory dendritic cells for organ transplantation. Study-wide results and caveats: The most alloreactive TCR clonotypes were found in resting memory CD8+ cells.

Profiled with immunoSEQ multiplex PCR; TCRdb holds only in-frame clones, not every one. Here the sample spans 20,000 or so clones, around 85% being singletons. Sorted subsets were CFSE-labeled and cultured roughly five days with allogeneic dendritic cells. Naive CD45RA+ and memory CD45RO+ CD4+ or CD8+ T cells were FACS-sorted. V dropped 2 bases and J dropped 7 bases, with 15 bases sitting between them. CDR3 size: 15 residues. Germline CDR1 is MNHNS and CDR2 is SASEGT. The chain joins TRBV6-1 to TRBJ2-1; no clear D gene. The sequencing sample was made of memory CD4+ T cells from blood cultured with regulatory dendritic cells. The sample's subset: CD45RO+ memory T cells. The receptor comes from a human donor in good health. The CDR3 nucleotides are TGTGCCAGCAGTGAAACACTCATATGGGTAAATGAGCAGTTCTTC. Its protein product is CASSETLIWVNEQFF.